This TCR beta chain stems from a study of ipilimumab plus nivolumab after autologous stem cell transplantation. CDR3 length equals 16 residues. Trimming cost V 2 bases and J 4 bases, with 16 bases left between them. CDR1 and CDR2 from the germline V gene are KGHSH and LQKENI. Method: immunoSEQ multiplex PCR; TCRdb's copy keeps in-frame clones and lacks some. The data contain about 21,000 clones, around 80% of them singletons. This clone was recorded once. The input for sequencing was PBMCs, taken in a trial of ipilimumab plus nivolumab as post-transplant consolidation. The chain uses TRBV18 and TRBJ2-3; tentatively, D is TRBD2 (5 bases). The sequence derives from a male donor with diffuse large B-cell lymphoma. This chain's CDR3 is CASSPIRLLSPDTQYF. The CDR3 nucleotides read TGTGCCAGCTCACCAATACGACTACTCTCCCCAGATACGCAGTATTTT. Together with reference TRBV18 and TRBJ2-3, the CDR3 gives the full variable domain: NAGVMQNPRHLVRRRGQEARLRCSPMKGHSHVYWYRQLPEEGLKFMVYLQKENIIDESGMPKERFSAEFPKEGPSILRIQQVVRGDSAAYFCASSPIRLLSPDTQYFGPGTRLTVL.